This T cell receptor (beta chain) was recorded in a study of TIL therapy for anti-PD-1-resistant metastatic lung cancer. The wider study: Half of patients were current or former smokers.

Whole-study findings and limits: This highly selected cohort may not generalize to typical lung cancer patients.

Time point: pre-treatment sample, taken before nivolumab and TIL therapy. Tumor tissue came from excised metastases, mostly pleural nodules or supraclavicular lymph nodes. Tumors were harvested before any PD-1/PD-L1 blockade. Concerning this clone: The antigen is undetermined.

The libraries were made with immunoSEQ v3. Survey-level samples got around 2.1 million read pairs; deep-level samples got about 5-6.5 million. Some clones are missing from TCRdb's copy, which holds only in-frame ones; the method was immunoSEQ multiplex PCR. This table has tens of thousands of clones, roughly 70% appearing once. Trimming at V came to 6 bases and at J to 7 bases, leaving 8 bases not matched to a gene. This CDR3 has 15 amino acids. CDR1 is SGHRS and CDR2 is YFSETQ in the germline V gene. The sequenced sample was tumor tissue, obtained at baseline. The rearrangement uses TRBV5-1 and TRBJ1-6; the match to TRBD1 covers 9 bases. The receptor's source is a person aged 25-79 years with non-small cell lung cancer. The CDR3 loop is CASTPDRGKNSPLHF. The CDR3 DNA sequence: TGCGCCAGCACCCCAGACAGGGGGAAGAATTCACCCCTCCACTTT.